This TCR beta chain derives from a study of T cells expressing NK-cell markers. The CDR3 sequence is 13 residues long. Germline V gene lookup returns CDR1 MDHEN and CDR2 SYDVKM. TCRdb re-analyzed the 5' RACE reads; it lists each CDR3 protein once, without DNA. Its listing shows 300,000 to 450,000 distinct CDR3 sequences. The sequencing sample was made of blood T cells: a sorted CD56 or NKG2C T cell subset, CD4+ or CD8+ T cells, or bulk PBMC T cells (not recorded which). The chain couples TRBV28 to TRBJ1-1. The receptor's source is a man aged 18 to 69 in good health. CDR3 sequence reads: CARSEALESEAFF.